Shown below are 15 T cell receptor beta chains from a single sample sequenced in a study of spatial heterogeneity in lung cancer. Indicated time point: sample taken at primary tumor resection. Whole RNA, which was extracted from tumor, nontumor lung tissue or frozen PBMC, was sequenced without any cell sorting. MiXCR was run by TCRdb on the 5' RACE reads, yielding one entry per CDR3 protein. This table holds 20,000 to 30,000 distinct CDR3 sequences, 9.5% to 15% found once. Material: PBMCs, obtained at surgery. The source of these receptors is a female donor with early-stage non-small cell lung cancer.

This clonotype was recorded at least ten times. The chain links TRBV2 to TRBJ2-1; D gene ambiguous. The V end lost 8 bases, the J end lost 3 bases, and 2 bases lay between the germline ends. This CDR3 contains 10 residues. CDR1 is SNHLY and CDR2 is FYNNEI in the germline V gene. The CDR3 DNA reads TGTGCCAGCCTCTACAATGAGCAGTTCTTC. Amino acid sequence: CASLYNEQFF.

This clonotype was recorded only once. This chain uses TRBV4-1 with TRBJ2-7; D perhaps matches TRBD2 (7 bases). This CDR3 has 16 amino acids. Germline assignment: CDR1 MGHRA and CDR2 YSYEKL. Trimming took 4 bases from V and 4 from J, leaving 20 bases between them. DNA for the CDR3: TGCGCCAGCAGCCCTCAGGGGCTAGCGGACTTTTACGAGCAGTACTTC. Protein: CASSPQGLADFYEQYF.

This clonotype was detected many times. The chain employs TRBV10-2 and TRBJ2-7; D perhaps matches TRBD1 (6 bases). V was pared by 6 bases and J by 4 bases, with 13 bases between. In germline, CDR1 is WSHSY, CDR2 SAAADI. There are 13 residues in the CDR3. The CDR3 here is CASSDGTRYEQYV. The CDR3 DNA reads TGCGCCAGCAGCGACGGGACACGATACGAGCAGTACGTC.

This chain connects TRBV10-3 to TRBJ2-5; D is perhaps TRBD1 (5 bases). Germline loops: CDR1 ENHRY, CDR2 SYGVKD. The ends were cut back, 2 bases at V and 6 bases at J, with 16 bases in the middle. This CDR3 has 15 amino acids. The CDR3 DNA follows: TGTGCCATCAGTGAGCCTACAAAGGGGCCGAAGACCCAGTACTTC. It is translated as CAISEPTKGPKTQYF.

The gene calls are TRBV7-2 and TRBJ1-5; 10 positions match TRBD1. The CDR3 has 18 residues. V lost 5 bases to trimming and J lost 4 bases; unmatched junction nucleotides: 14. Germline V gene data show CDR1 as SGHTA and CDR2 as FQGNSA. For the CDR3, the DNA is TGTGCCAGCAGCACCAGGACAGGGGGGGTCGAGTGGAATCAGCCCCAGCATTTT. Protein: CASSTRTGGVEWNQPQHF.

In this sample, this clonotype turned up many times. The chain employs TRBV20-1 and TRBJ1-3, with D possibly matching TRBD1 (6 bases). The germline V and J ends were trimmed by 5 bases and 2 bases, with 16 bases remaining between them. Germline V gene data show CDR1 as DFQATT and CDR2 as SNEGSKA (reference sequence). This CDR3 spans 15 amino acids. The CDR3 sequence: CSAPGRGWTGNTIYF. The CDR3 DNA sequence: TGCAGTGCTCCGGGCAGGGGTTGGACTGGAAACACCATATATTTT.

The CDR3 bases are TGTGCCAGCAAGTATTGGAACTCCTACGAGCAGTACTTC. It is translated as CASKYWNSYEQYF. The rearrangement joins TRBV28 to TRBJ2-7, with D unresolved. Trimming stripped 7 bases from V and 0 bases from J, with 10 bases between. Germline CDR1 MDHEN, CDR2 SYDVKM. The CDR3 has 13 residues.

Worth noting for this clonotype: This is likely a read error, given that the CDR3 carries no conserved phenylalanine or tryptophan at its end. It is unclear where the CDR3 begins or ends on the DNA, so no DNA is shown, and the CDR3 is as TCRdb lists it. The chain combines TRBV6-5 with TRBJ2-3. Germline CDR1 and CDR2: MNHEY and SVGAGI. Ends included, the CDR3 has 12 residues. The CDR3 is CASRTSAGYAVI.

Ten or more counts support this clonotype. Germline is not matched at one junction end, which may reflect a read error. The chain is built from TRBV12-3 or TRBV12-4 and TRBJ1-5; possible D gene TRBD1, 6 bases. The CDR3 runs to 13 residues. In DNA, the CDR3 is TGTGCCAGCAGCCCTACAGGGAATCAGCCACAGCATTTT. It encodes CASSPTGNQPQHF.

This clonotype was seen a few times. In nucleotides, the CDR3 is TGTGCCAGTAGTAGTGGCTACAATGAGCAGTTCTTC. This encodes CASSSGYNEQFF. The chain has TRBV19 and TRBJ2-1; no firm D call. The ends were cut back, 4 bases at V and 3 bases at J, with 4 bases in the middle. The germline CDR1 and CDR2 sequences are LNHDA and SQIVND (reference sequence). This CDR3 spans 12 amino acids.

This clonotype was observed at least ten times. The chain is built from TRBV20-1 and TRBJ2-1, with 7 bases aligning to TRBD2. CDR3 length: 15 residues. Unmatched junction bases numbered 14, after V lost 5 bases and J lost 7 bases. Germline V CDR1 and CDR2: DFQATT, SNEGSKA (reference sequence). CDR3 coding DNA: TGCAGTGCTCCTCCCTTAAGGGGAGGGGAGAATGAGCAGTTCTTC. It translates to CSAPPLRGGENEQFF.

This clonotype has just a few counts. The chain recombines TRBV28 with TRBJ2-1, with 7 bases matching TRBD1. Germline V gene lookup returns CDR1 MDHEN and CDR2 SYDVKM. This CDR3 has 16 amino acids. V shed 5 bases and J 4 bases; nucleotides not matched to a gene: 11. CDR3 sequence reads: CASSVGARQGYNEQFF. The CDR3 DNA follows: TGTGCCAGCAGTGTTGGGGCGAGACAGGGTTACAATGAGCAGTTCTTC.

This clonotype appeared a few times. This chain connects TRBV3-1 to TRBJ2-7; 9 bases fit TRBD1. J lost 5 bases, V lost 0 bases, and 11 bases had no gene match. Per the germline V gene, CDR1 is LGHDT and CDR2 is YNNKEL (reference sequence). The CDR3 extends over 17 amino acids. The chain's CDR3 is CASSQERSGTGQHEQYV. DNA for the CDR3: TGTGCCAGCAGCCAAGAACGATCCGGGACAGGGCAACACGAGCAGTACGTC.

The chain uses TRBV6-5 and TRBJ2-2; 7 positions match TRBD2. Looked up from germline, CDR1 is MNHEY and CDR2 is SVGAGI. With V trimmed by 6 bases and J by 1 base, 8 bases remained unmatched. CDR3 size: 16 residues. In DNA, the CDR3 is TGTGCCAGCAGCCCCCTACTAGCGAGGAACACCGGGGAGCTGTTTTTT. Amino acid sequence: CASSPLLARNTGELFF.

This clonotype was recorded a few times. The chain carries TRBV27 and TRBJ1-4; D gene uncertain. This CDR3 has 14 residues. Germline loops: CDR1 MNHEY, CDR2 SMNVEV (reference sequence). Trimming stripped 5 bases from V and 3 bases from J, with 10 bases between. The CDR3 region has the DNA TGTGCCAGCAGTGAGGGAACGGCTAATGAAAAACTGTTTTTT. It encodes CASSEGTANEKLFF.